This is a list of T cell receptor beta chains from one sample in a study of blood T cell repertoires in COVID-19. Sequencing was performed with immunoSEQ multiplex PCR; in TCRdb, only in-frame clones are kept and a portion is missing. This table has roughly 170,000 clones, 86% appearing once. What was sequenced was peripheral blood. The receptors derive from a man aged 70-80 years with active or convalescent COVID-19. Both conserved end residues are part of each CDR3. D genes are given only for firm matches. The size entry is marked missing in some rows and otherwise reads once, few, many or a size class.

v_call,clone_size,j_call,d_call,cdr3_aa,cdr3_nt
TRBV7-2,.,TRBJ2-1,TRBD1,CASSFGPLTGGHEQFF,TGTGCCAGCAGCTTTGGGCCCCTGACAGGGGGCCATGAGCAGTTCTTC
TRBV28,.,TRBJ1-4,TRBD1,CASSPRGQGTNEKLFF,TGTGCCAGCAGCCCCAGGGGGCAAGGAACTAATGAAAAACTGTTTTTT
TRBV18,.,TRBJ2-7,.,CASSPTGVYEQYF,TGTGCCAGCTCACCCACAGGAGTCTACGAGCAGTACTTC
TRBV9,few,TRBJ2-7,.,CASSPVGTDWEQYF,TGTGCCAGCAGCCCCGTCGGGACTGACTGGGAGCAGTACTTC
TRBV11-2,.,TRBJ2-3,TRBD1,CASSLGDRRITDTQYF,TGTGCCAGCAGCTTAGGGGACAGGAGGATCACAGATACGCAGTATTTT
TRBV9,.,TRBJ2-1,.,CASSVGSSYNEQFF,TGTGCCAGCAGCGTAGGTAGCTCCTACAATGAGCAGTTCTTC
TRBV27,.,TRBJ2-2,TRBD1,CASSLDRAIRGTGELFF,TGTGCCAGCAGTTTGGACAGGGCAATCCGCGGCACCGGGGAGCTGTTTTTT
TRBV7-2,.,TRBJ2-6,.,CASSLEGTSGANVLTF,TGTGCCAGCAGCTTAGAGGGGACATCAGGGGCCAACGTCCTGACTTTC
TRBV12-5,.,TRBJ1-5,.,CASGSHGNSNQPQHF,TGTGCTAGTGGTTCTCATGGCAATAGCAATCAGCCCCAGCATTTT
TRBV18,.,TRBJ2-4,TRBD1,CASTTPTGLAKNIQYF,TGTGCCAGCACAACTCCGACAGGGTTAGCCAAAAACATTCAGTACTTC
TRBV5-1,.,TRBJ1-1,.,CASSLSAQEEAFF,TGCGCCAGCAGCTTGTCTGCACAGGAAGAAGCTTTCTTT
TRBV7-9,.,TRBJ1-2,TRBD1,CASSPRTGGIDGYTF,TGTGCCAGCAGCCCACGTACAGGGGGCATTGATGGCTACACCTTC
TRBV4-3,.,TRBJ1-5,.,CASSQGWGGDQPQHF,TGCGCCAGCAGCCAGGGATGGGGGGGCGATCAGCCCCAGCATTTT
TRBV7-2,.,TRBJ2-6,TRBD1,CASSLKKQGSGANVLTF,TGTGCCAGCAGCTTAAAAAAACAGGGGTCTGGGGCCAACGTCCTGACTTTC